There are a few counts of the clone carrying this TCR beta chain. Its antigen is not identified. The data are from a study of beta chain features in type 1 diabetes. Study-level results: Shortening of TCRB CDR3s, moderate but significant, appeared in all four CD4+ subsets of Type 1 diabetes patients.

Deletions cut 5 bases from V and 7 bases from J, with 21 bases between. The germline gives CDR1 SGHDN, CDR2 FVKESK. The CDR3 covers 15 residues. Expressed TCRB transcripts were sequenced, since all the RNA that had been isolated was reverse transcribed. TCRdb's table, derived via immunoSEQ multiplex PCR, lists solely in-frame clones and lacks some. The sample contains 250,000 to 350,000 clones, roughly an eighth of which appear only once. This chain uses TRBV14 with TRBJ2-7, with D perhaps matching TRBD1 (6 bases). The clonotype was recovered from a young man with type 1 diabetes. Specimen: naive CD4+ T cells from blood. This CDR3 is CASSGPGHPLMEQYF. As DNA, the CDR3 is TGTGCCAGCAGCGGCCCGGGACACCCCCTAATGGAGCAGTACTTC. The variable domain in full, completed from reference TRBV14 and TRBJ2-7, reads EAGVTQFPSHSVIEKGQTVTLRCDPISGHDNLYWYRRVMGKEIKFLLHFVKESKQDESGMPNNRFLAERTGGTYSTLKVQPAELEDSGVYFCASSGPGHPLMEQYFGPGTRLTVT.